The sequence of this T cell receptor (beta chain) was determined in a study of blood T cells in healthy people across ages. Study findings and constraints: Investigators treated diversity estimates from one million T cells as underestimates.

The CDR3 has 16 residues. CDR1 SGHTA and CDR2 FQGNSA come from the germline V gene. The ends lost 3 bases at V and 3 bases at J; junction bases unmatched: 10. Next came a second PCR, run for about 7 to 12 cycles, which used a sample-barcoded 5' primer along with a J-beta primer mix. At least 2.5 million CDR3-containing paired-end reads were obtained per sample. Via MiXCR, TCRdb re-called the 5' RACE reads, giving one row per CDR3 protein. The profile shows roughly 700,000 distinct CDR3 sequences, roughly 50% of them singletons. Donor samples were obtained from healthy Caucasian individuals from Russia, aged 6 to 90. With regard to this clonotype: Its antigen is not identified.

The specimen was blood. The rearrangement links TRBV7-2 to TRBJ2-7; TRBD1 aligns across 8 bases. The source of this sequence is a woman between 55 and 75 years old in good health. The CDR3 DNA reads as TGTGCCAGCAGCTTCACCCTGGACAGGGTACGCTACGAGCAGTACTTC. It specifies CASSFTLDRVRYEQYF.